This T cell receptor (beta chain) was identified in a study of OX40 agonist ivuxolimab in advanced cancers. V was clipped by 1 base and J by 10 bases; unmatched bases: 2. This CDR3 has 13 amino acids. Germline-derived CDR1 and CDR2 are SGHTA and FQGTGA. Of note for this clone: Its antigen is unknown.

Study-wide findings and caveats: With doses of 0.1 to 3.0 mg/kg, CD4+ and CD8+ blood T cells had undergone clonal expansion by week 6. Low normalized T-cell clonal expansion was additionally recorded for some nonresponders. Partial responders receiving 0.1-3.0 mg/kg showed among the lowest clonal expansion. Averaged across samples, CD8+ T cells carried more expanded clones than CD4+ did.

Assay: immunoSEQ multiplex PCR; the TCRdb copy retains only in-frame clones and omits some. The data show some 51,000 clones, around 73% seen once. The J gene is TRBJ2-1, the V gene TRBV7-3, with 9 positions matching TRBD1. The sample in question was CD4+ or CD8+ T cells sorted from blood, obtained in a trial of the OX40 agonist ivuxolimab. The sequence derives from an adult with an advanced solid tumor such as melanoma, head and neck, liver or kidney cancer. DNA of the CDR3: TGTGCCAGCAGCTTAAACAGGGGGCGGGAGCAGTTCTTC. It codes for CASSLNRGREQFF.